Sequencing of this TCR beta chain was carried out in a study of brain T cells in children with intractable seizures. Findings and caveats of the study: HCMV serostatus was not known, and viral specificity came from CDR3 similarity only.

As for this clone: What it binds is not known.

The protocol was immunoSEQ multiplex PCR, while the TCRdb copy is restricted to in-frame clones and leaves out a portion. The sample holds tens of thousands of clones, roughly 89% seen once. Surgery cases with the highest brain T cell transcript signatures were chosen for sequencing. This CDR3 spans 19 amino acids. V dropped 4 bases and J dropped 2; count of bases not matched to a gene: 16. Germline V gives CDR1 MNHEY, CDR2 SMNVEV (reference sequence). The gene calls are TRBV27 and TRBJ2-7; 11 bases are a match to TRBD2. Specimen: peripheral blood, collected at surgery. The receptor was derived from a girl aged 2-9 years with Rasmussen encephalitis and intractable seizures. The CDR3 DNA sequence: TGTGCCAGCAGTTCGCGGATTATACCCGGGACTAGCGGAACCTACGAGCAGTACTTC. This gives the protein CASSSRIIPGTSGTYEQYF.